This entry features one T cell receptor (beta chain) sequence. As yet, its antigen is unknown. This specimen comes from a study of shared clonotypes between healthy human individuals. General study points: Blood alone was sampled, and tissue repertoires likely differ.

The naive CD8 fraction comprised CD45RO-negative cells positively selected for CCR7 and excluded terminally differentiated effector memory CD45RA+ cells. This table comes from immunoSEQ multiplex PCR, and its TCRdb copy is limited to in-frame clones, with some not included. Of around 1.9 million clones listed, 85% to 95% are singletons. Germline V CDR1 and CDR2: SNHLY, FYNNEI. Trimming stripped 3 bases from V and 3 bases from J, with 12 bases between. The CDR3 covers 15 residues. J is TRBJ2-4 and V is TRBV2; D remains ambiguous. The sequenced sample consisted of naive CD8+ T cells from PBMCs. The receptor's source is a man between 18 and 35 years old in good health. Some clones in this sample may be carry-over from other donors' samples. The CDR3 reads CASSESIALKNIQYF. CDR3 DNA: TGTGCCAGCAGTGAGTCGATTGCCCTCAAAAACATTCAGTACTTC.